Sequencing of this T cell receptor (beta chain) was carried out in a study of blood T cell repertoires in COVID-19. Study context: COVID-19 samples collected from the United States, Italy and Spain covered acute and convalescent phases.

Trimming shortened V by 1 base and J by 7 bases, and 12 bases separated the two germline ends. The germline CDR1 and CDR2 sequences are SGHNT and YYREEE (reference sequence). This CDR3 is 15 amino acids long. Here immunoSEQ multiplex PCR was the method, and the copy in TCRdb shows in-frame clones only, minus some. Among fewer than 350,000 clones listed, 81% were seen once. This clone came up once. The material sequenced was peripheral blood. This receptor was obtained from a woman in her sixties with active or convalescent COVID-19. The rearrangement joins TRBV5-4 to TRBJ1-6; tentatively, D is TRBD1 (6 bases). CDR3: CASSLIDRRNSPLHF. For the CDR3, the DNA is TGTGCCAGCAGCTTGATAGACAGGAGAAATTCACCCCTCCACTTT.